Listed below are T cell receptor beta chains from one sample, sequenced in a study of blood T cells in healthy people across ages. TCRdb fed the 5' RACE reads into MiXCR, producing one record per CDR3 protein. The table shows some 690,000 distinct CDR3 sequences, with about 20% occurring only once. Input material: blood. The source is a man between 65 and 79 years old in good health. The CDR3 runs from the conserved cysteine through the conserved F or W. Fields, in order: clone size, D gene, J gene, V gene, CDR3 DNA, CDR3 protein. D genes are given only for firm matches. Expanded clones are given a class, and other clones once, few, many or no size at all.

few	.	TRBJ2-7	TRBV7-2	TGTGCCAGCAGCCCCCGAGGGGGTGACGAGCAGTACTTC	CASSPRGGDEQYF
few	.	TRBJ2-1	TRBV10-3	TGTGCCATCAGTGCGGGGGAGACCTACAATGAGCAGTTCTTC	CAISAGETYNEQFF
.	.	TRBJ2-2	TRBV6-5	TGTGCCAGCAGTTACCTGGCCACCGGGGAGCTGTTTTTT	CASSYLATGELFF
.	TRBD1	TRBJ1-5	TRBV12-3/TRBV12-4	TGTGCCAGCAGAGCGACAGGGGTATATAGCAATCAGCCCCAGCATTTT	CASRATGVYSNQPQHF
many	TRBD2	TRBJ2-3	TRBV29-1	TGCAGCGCCCGACTAGCGACCCGCACAGATACGCAGTATTTT	CSARLATRTDTQYF
few	.	TRBJ1-2	TRBV11-3	TGTGCCAGCAGCTCCCGTCATCCGAGCTACACCTTC	CASSSRHPSYTF
few	.	TRBJ2-5	TRBV7-9	TGTGCCAGCAGCTTTCAGCGAGAGACTCAGTACTTC	CASSFQRETQYF
few	.	TRBJ2-5	TRBV6-6	TGTGCCAGCAGCCCCGACGTTAGGGAGACCCAGTACTTC	CASSPDVRETQYF
.	.	TRBJ1-1	TRBV2	TGTGCCAGCATCTACAGCCCGAACACTGAAGCTTTCTTT	CASIYSPNTEAFF
few	.	TRBJ2-5	TRBV28	TGTGCCAGCAGTTTATCGGCAGGGATAACGGAGACCCAGTACTTC	CASSLSAGITETQYF
few	TRBD1	TRBJ1-1	TRBV7-9	TGTGCCAGCAGCTTGCAGACAGGGGTGGACACTGAAGCTTTCTTT	CASSLQTGVDTEAFF
.	TRBD2	TRBJ2-5	TRBV4-2	TGTGCCAGCAGCCAGCCCCTTGGTAGCGGGGAGGGAGAGACCCAGTACTTC	CASSQPLGSGEGETQYF
once	.	TRBJ2-3	TRBV12-3/TRBV12-4	TGTGCCAGCAGTTCCAGCACGCATACGCAGTATTTT	CASSSSTHTQYF
.	TRBD1	TRBJ1-1	TRBV30	TGTGGGGGGACAGGTCGATACATGAACACTGAAGCTTTCTTT	CGGTGRYMNTEAFF
.	.	TRBJ2-2	TRBV6-5	TGTGCCAGCAGTTACTCGGGCCGCCTGAACACCGGGGAGCTGTTTTTT	CASSYSGRLNTGELFF
.	.	TRBJ1-6	TRBV2	TGTGCCAGCAGCGCGGACAGCATTGGGTCACCCCTCCACTTT	CASSADSIGSPLHF
.	TRBD2	TRBJ2-7	TRBV2	TGTGCCAGCAGTGTTAGCGGGGGCAGGTACGAGCAGTACTTC	CASSVSGGRYEQYF
few	.	TRBJ1-4	TRBV5-5	TGTGCCAGCAGCTTCGGTCGAAGGGTCGTCGATGAAAAACTGTTTTTT	CASSFGRRVVDEKLFF
few	TRBD2	TRBJ2-1	TRBV4-3	TGCGCCAGCAGCCAAGACCTTGGAGCGGGAGTGGGGAATGAGCAGTTCTTC	CASSQDLGAGVGNEQFF
once	TRBD2	TRBJ2-7	TRBV3-1	TGTGCCAGCACCTTAAGCGGGAACCACGAGCAGTACTTC	CASTLSGNHEQYF
.	.	TRBJ1-1	TRBV6-2/TRBV6-3	TGTGCCAGCAGTTACGGAGGCTTCATGGACACTGAAGCTTTCTTT	CASSYGGFMDTEAFF
.	.	TRBJ1-2	TRBV29-1	TGCAGCGTTGGAGAGGGGCGCGACTATGGCTACACCTTC	CSVGEGRDYGYTF
.	.	TRBJ2-2	TRBV12-3/TRBV12-4	TGTGCCAGCAGTCCTACCGGGACTCGGTCCACCGGGGAGCTGTTTTTT	CASSPTGTRSTGELFF
.	.	TRBJ2-5	TRBV14	TGTGCCAGCAGCCAAGTAATGATAGAGACCCAGTACTTC	CASSQVMIETQYF
few	.	TRBJ1-4	TRBV29-1	TGCAGCGTTGTGGTCGAGGCAGGGACTAATGAAAAACTGTTTTTT	CSVVVEAGTNEKLFF
.	.	TRBJ1-1	TRBV30	TGTGCCTGGAGTGACCTGACGACCCGGAACACTGAAGCTTTCTTT	CAWSDLTTRNTEAFF
.	.	TRBJ1-1	TRBV20-1	TGCAGTGCTACTACTACCGGGACCCTGGGGACTGAAGCTTTCTTT	CSATTTGTLGTEAFF
.	.	TRBJ1-3	TRBV5-5	TGTGCCAGCAGCCCGGCTCCGGGCTCTGGAAACACCATATATTTT	CASSPAPGSGNTIYF
.	TRBD2	TRBJ2-1	TRBV6-6	TGTGCCAGCAGCCGAGAACCAACTAGCGGGAGGAGCAATGAGCAGTTCTTC	CASSREPTSGRSNEQFF
few	.	TRBJ1-5	TRBV18	TGTGCCAGCTCACCAGGGGCCCGCGGTCAGCCCCAGCATTTT	CASSPGARGQPQHF
.	TRBD2	TRBJ2-3	TRBV12-3/TRBV12-4	TGTGCCAGCAGGTCTCAGGCGGGAGTAGCAGGAGATACGCAGTATTTT	CASRSQAGVAGDTQYF
.	.	TRBJ2-3	TRBV5-5	TGTGCCAGCAGCCAAGTGGCAGATACGCAGTATTTT	CASSQVADTQYF
.	.	TRBJ1-2	TRBV12-3/TRBV12-4	TGTGCCAGCATCGACCCAAGGGGCGGTGGCTACACCTTC	CASIDPRGGGYTF
few	TRBD1	TRBJ1-2	TRBV12-3/TRBV12-4	TGTGCCAGCAGTCACGACCTCAAGACAGGGGGGTCCGCGGGGTACACCTTC	CASSHDLKTGGSAGYTF
many	.	TRBJ1-2	TRBV20-1	TGCAGTGCTAGAGATCGGGTCAGGATCCATGGCTACACCTTC	CSARDRVRIHGYTF
few	.	TRBJ2-7	TRBV7-9	TGTGCCAGCAGCCCAGTACAGGGACACGAGCAGTACTTC	CASSPVQGHEQYF
.	.	TRBJ2-7	TRBV20-1	TGCAGTGCCCCAATTGTCTACGAGCAGTACTTC	CSAPIVYEQYF
.	.	TRBJ2-1	TRBV6-1	TGTGCCAGCAGTGAACAGAATGGCTCCTACAATGAGCAGTTCTTC	CASSEQNGSYNEQFF
few	.	TRBJ2-2	TRBV4-3	TGCGCCAGCAGCCAAGGGGGCAGGGGAGTCGGCGGGGAGCTGTTTTTT	CASSQGGRGVGGELFF
few	.	TRBJ2-2	TRBV5-1	TGCGCCAGCAGCTTGGAACCACTCGTAACCGGGGAGCTGTTTTTT	CASSLEPLVTGELFF
.	TRBD2	TRBJ2-3	TRBV12-3/TRBV12-4	TGTGCCAGCAGACTCGGACTAGCGGGGACAGATACGCAGTATTTT	CASRLGLAGTDTQYF
few	.	TRBJ2-7	TRBV6-6	TGTGCCAGCAGCAACTGGGGCGGTTCCTACGAGCAGTACTTC	CASSNWGGSYEQYF
few	TRBD1	TRBJ2-5	TRBV29-1	TGCAGCGTGGGGACAGGGGACGCGCGGACCCAGTACTTC	CSVGTGDARTQYF
few	.	TRBJ2-1	TRBV30	TGTGCCTTGGTGGGGGGATCTTTTGTGAATGAGCAGTTCTTC	CALVGGSFVNEQFF
.	.	TRBJ1-3	TRBV7-2	TGTGCCAGCAGCCAAAGAGAACAGGGAACTATCTCTGGAAACACCATATATTTT	CASSQREQGTISGNTIYF
few	TRBD1	TRBJ1-6	TRBV12-3/TRBV12-4	TGTGCCAGCAGTCCCGGGACAGGGGGCCTAAATTCACCCCTCCACTTT	CASSPGTGGLNSPLHF
few	TRBD2	TRBJ2-1	TRBV9	TGTGCCAGCAGCGTAGATAGCGGGATGTACAATGAGCAGTTCTTC	CASSVDSGMYNEQFF
few	.	TRBJ1-2	TRBV7-9	TGTGCCAGCAGCTTGGGTGGTAGCGAGGAGTATAACTATGGCTACACCTTC	CASSLGGSEEYNYGYTF
.	.	TRBJ2-3	TRBV11-2	TGTGCCAGCACCCTTGGCGGGGGCCCCACAGATACGCAGTATTTT	CASTLGGGPTDTQYF
many	TRBD1	TRBJ2-3	TRBV24-1	TGTGCCACCAGCGAGACAGGGGGCACAGATACGCAGTATTTT	CATSETGGTDTQYF
few	.	TRBJ1-1	TRBV7-9	TGTGCCAGCAGCTTAGCCGGGGGTTGGGGTGAAGCTTTCTTT	CASSLAGGWGEAFF
.	TRBD2	TRBJ2-3	TRBV11-2	TGTGCCAGCGCCGGGGGGTGGGGTGGAGATACGCAGTATTTT	CASAGGWGGDTQYF
.	.	TRBJ2-1	TRBV6-6	TGTGCCAGCAGTTACGTGGGGGATGAGCAGTTCTTC	CASSYVGDEQFF
few	.	TRBJ2-3	TRBV28	TGTGCCAGCACCTTACAGGGAGATACGCAGTATTTT	CASTLQGDTQYF
.	TRBD1	TRBJ1-1	TRBV10-2	TGCGCCAGCAGGTTAGGACAGGGTTCCACTGAAGCTTTCTTT	CASRLGQGSTEAFF
many	TRBD1	TRBJ1-2	TRBV20-1	TGCAGTGCTAGAGATGACAGGGGCTATGGCTACACCTTC	CSARDDRGYGYTF
few	.	TRBJ2-3	TRBV11-1	TGTGCCAGCAGCTTAATGAATGTGGGTCCCCGGGTTGCGGCGCCCAGGAGAAATACGCAGTATTTT	CASSLMNVGPRVAAPRRNTQYF
.	TRBD1	TRBJ1-6	TRBV2	TGTGCCAGCAGGTGGGACAGGGGCGGCGGGGATTCACCCCTCCACTTT	CASRWDRGGGDSPLHF
.	.	TRBJ1-4	TRBV20-1	TGCAGTGCTAGGCGTCTCAGTAATGAAAAACTGTTTTTT	CSARRLSNEKLFF